These 29 T cell receptor beta chains were sequenced from one sample in a study of blood T cell repertoires in COVID-19. This table comes from immunoSEQ multiplex PCR, and its TCRdb copy is limited to in-frame clones, with some not included. The repertoire consists of about 140,000 clones, with about three quarters occurring once and the leading ten covering around 9.5%. Sample: peripheral blood. Receptor source: a woman between 50 and 59 years old with active or convalescent COVID-19.

The rearrangement uses TRBV18 and TRBJ1-1; 8 bases match TRBD1. The CDR3 runs 15 residues. The ends lost 4 bases at V and 1 base at J; junction bases unmatched: 5. Germline CDR1 is KGHSH and CDR2 is LQKENI. CDR3 amino acids: CASSQSGQGNTEAFF. CDR3 coding DNA: TGTGCCAGCTCACAGAGCGGACAGGGGAACACTGAAGCTTTCTTT. Together with reference TRBV18 and TRBJ1-1, the CDR3 gives the full variable domain: NAGVMQNPRHLVRRRGQEARLRCSPMKGHSHVYWYRQLPEEGLKFMVYLQKENIIDESGMPKERFSAEFPKEGPSILRIQQVVRGDSAAYFCASSQSGQGNTEAFFGQGTRLTVV.

This clone was detected only a few times. The chain joins TRBV19 to TRBJ2-7; possibly TRBD2 for D (5 bases). Germline CDR1 LNHDA, CDR2 SQIVND (reference sequence). The CDR3 is 16 residues long. Trimming pared 5 bases from V and 6 bases from J, leaving 23 bases between. The CDR3 nucleotides read TGTGCCAGTAGTGCCCTAATAGGACTGTCGGAGACCGAGCAGTACTTC. This translates into CASSALIGLSETEQYF.

The V call is TRBV18, the J call TRBJ1-5; TRBD1 might be the D (6 bases). V gave up 3 bases and J gave up 7 bases, with 10 bases separating them. CDR1 is KGHSH, CDR2 LQKENI, per germline. The CDR3 covers 13 residues. The CDR3 nucleotides are TGTGCCAGCTCACCTGGGGGCCAACAGCCCCAGCATTTT. This sequence encodes CASSPGGQQPQHF.

The chain recombines TRBV7-8 with TRBJ2-5; possible D gene TRBD2, 5 bases. The CDR3 is 13 amino acids. Looked up from germline, CDR1 is SGHVS and CDR2 is FQNEAQ. Deletions cut 5 bases from V and 4 bases from J, with 11 bases between. Written as DNA, the CDR3 is TGTGCCAGCAGCCGGACTGCTGCAGAGACCCAGTACTTC. Protein sequence: CASSRTAAETQYF. Supplemented by reference TRBV7-8 and TRBJ2-5, the full variable domain reads GAGVSQSPRYKVAKRGQDVALRCDPISGHVSLFWYQQALGQGPEFLTYFQNEAQLDKSGLPSDRFFAERPEGSVSTLKIQRTQQEDSAVYLCASSRTAAETQYFGPGTRLLVL.

This clone showed up just a few times. J is TRBJ2-1 and V is TRBV6-1; the match to TRBD1 covers 9 bases. This CDR3 comprises 14 residues. CDR1 and CDR2 from the germline V gene are MNHNS and SASEGT. The V gene end was trimmed by 1 base and the J gene end by 12 bases; junction bases not matched to a gene: 7. The CDR3 loop reads CASSEGGQGLGQFF. For the CDR3, the DNA is TGTGCCAGCAGTGAAGGGGGACAGGGTCTAGGGCAGTTCTTC.

The rearrangement uses TRBV19 and TRBJ2-2, with D maybe TRBD1 (6 bases). Germline V lookup: CDR1 LNHDA, CDR2 SQIVND (reference sequence). The CDR3 has 14 residues. V was trimmed by 1 base and J by 9 bases, leaving 12 bases between them. DNA of the CDR3: TGTGCCAGTAGTATAGTTGCAGGGACAAGGGAGCTGTTTTTT. This translates into CASSIVAGTRELFF.

The rearrangement links TRBV6-5 to TRBJ1-1, with D maybe TRBD1 (5 bases). This CDR3 has 13 amino acids. V was trimmed by 8 bases and J by 7 bases, leaving 17 bases between them. Germline V gene lookup returns CDR1 MNHEY and CDR2 SVGAGI. The CDR3 sequence: CASSFGGLSEAFF. The CDR3 DNA follows: TGTGCCAGCTCCTTCGGGGGGTTGAGTGAAGCTTTCTTT.

The chain uses TRBV1 and TRBJ1-6; the table's TRBD1 call for D was not verified on the DNA. TRBV1 is recorded as a pseudogene. The CDR3 extends over 17 amino acids. The CDR3 spells CTSSQVTGSSYNSPLHF. DNA of the CDR3: TGCACCAGCAGCCAAGTGACAGGAAGCTCCTATAATTCACCCCTCCACTTT.

The V call is TRBV6-6, the J call TRBJ1-1; D is perhaps TRBD1 (6 bases). This CDR3 has 14 residues. V lost 2 bases and J lost 4, with 11 bases in between. Germline V gene data show CDR1 as MNHNY and CDR2 as SVGAGI (reference sequence). The CDR3 nucleotides are TGTGCCAGCAGTTACCTACAGGGTGTCACTGAAGCTTTCTTT. Amino acid sequence: CASSYLQGVTEAFF.

DNA for the CDR3: TGTGCCAGCAGCCCTCAAACAGGCGACTATGGCTACACCTTC. This translates into CASSPQTGDYGYTF. The chain carries TRBV7-3 and TRBJ1-2, with D possibly TRBD1 on 5 matching bases. CDR1 is SGHTA and CDR2 is FQGTGA in the germline V gene. The CDR3 spans 14 residues. The V and J ends lost 5 bases and 3 bases respectively, with 13 bases between them. Complete variable domain (other parts from reference TRBV7-3 and TRBJ1-2): GAGVSQTPSNKVTEKGKYVELRCDPISGHTALYWYRQSLGQGPEFLIYFQGTGAADDSGLPNDRFFAVRPEGSVSTLKIQRTERGDSAVYLCASSPQTGDYGYTFGSGTRLTVV.

The V gene is TRBV18, the J gene TRBJ1-2, with no clear D. Germline CDR1 KGHSH, CDR2 LQKENI. Trimming took 3 bases from V and 3 from J, leaving 14 bases between them. CDR3 length: 15 residues. The CDR3 spells CASSPGKDGDYGYTF. The CDR3 DNA is TGTGCCAGCTCACCCGGAAAGGACGGGGACTATGGCTACACCTTC.

The chain carries TRBV20-1 and TRBJ2-1; maybe TRBD2 (5 bases). CDR3 length: 11 amino acids. Germline CDR1 reads DFQATT; CDR2 reads SNEGSKA (reference sequence). The V and J ends lost 6 bases and 8 bases respectively, with 11 bases between them. DNA for the CDR3: TGCAGTGCCGGGGTAACACATGAGCAGTTCTTC. Encoded protein: CSAGVTHEQFF.

The chain recombines TRBV7-6 with TRBJ1-1, with 7 bases identical to TRBD1. The CDR3 covers 17 residues. CDR1 and CDR2 (germline): SGHVS, FNYEAQ. J was trimmed by 7 bases and V by 5 bases; bases with no gene match: 19. Here the CDR3 DNA reads TGTGCCAGCAGCGCCACCAATCCCGGGACAGAAACGGATGAAGCTTTCTTT. Residues: CASSATNPGTETDEAFF.

The rearrangement links TRBV5-6 to TRBJ2-1; 16 bases are shared with TRBD2. V dropped 4 bases and J dropped 1; count of bases not matched to a gene: 5. This CDR3 has 18 amino acids. Germline V gene sequence: CDR1 SGHDT, CDR2 YYEEEE. CDR3 sequence: CASSRGLAGGRSYNEQFF. Written as DNA, the CDR3 is TGTGCCAGCAGCCGGGGACTAGCGGGGGGGCGGTCCTACAATGAGCAGTTCTTC. Full variable domain (remainder filled in from reference TRBV5-6 and TRBJ2-1): DAGVTQSPTHLIKTRGQQVTLRCSPKSGHDTVSWYQQALGQGPQFIFQYYEEEERQRGNFPDRFSGHQFPNYSSELNVNALLLGDSALYLCASSRGLAGGRSYNEQFFGPGTRLTVL.

The chain recombines TRBV19 with TRBJ1-1, with 9 bases aligning to TRBD1. Germline loops: CDR1 LNHDA, CDR2 SQIVND (reference sequence). The CDR3 has 14 amino acids. V lost 5 bases, J lost 4 bases, and 5 bases stayed unmatched. The CDR3 DNA is TGTGCCAGTAGTCTTACAGGGGGCGTCACTGAAGCTTTCTTT. Its protein is CASSLTGGVTEAFF.

The chain couples TRBV7-2 to TRBJ1-5, with D unclear. Germline V CDR1 and CDR2: SGHTA, FQGNSA. This CDR3 is 14 amino acids long. V shed 5 bases and J shed 2 bases, with 10 bases lying between them. DNA of the CDR3: TGTGCCAGCAGCCGCCTGAGGGGCAATCAGCCCCAGCATTTT. Its protein is CASSRLRGNQPQHF.

DNA for the CDR3: TGTGCCAGCAGCATCGACAGGGGGAGGTTGGGTGGCTACACCTTC. Amino acid sequence: CASSIDRGRLGGYTF. This sequence joins TRBV5-4 and TRBJ1-2; 9 bases are shared with TRBD1. This CDR3 is built from 15 residues. Germline CDR1 and CDR2: SGHNT and YYREEE (reference sequence). V was clipped by 4 bases and J by 7 bases; unmatched bases: 11.

This clone was observed a single time. The chain carries TRBV5-1 and TRBJ2-7; D is possibly TRBD1 (5 bases). Germline V CDR1 and CDR2: SGHRS, YFSETQ. The CDR3 length is 14 residues. Trimming took off 0 bases at V and 3 bases at J, with 10 bases between the two ends. The CDR3 region has the DNA TGCGCCAGCAGCTTGGATGGACAAGGCTACGAGCAGTACTTC. This sequence encodes CASSLDGQGYEQYF.

J is TRBJ2-5 and V is TRBV6-5; D may be TRBD2 (6 bases). CDR1 is MNHEY, CDR2 SVGAGI, per germline. Trimming left V 8 bases short and J 1 base short, with 14 bases between. This CDR3 comprises 14 residues. The DNA for the CDR3 is TGTGCCAGCGAGGTTGGGGGGAGCCAAGAGACCCAGTACTTC. It codes for CASEVGGSQETQYF.

This sequence joins TRBV7-2 and TRBJ2-5; tentatively, D is TRBD2 (6 bases). Germline V gene sequence: CDR1 SGHTA, CDR2 FQGNSA. The CDR3 consists of 16 residues. The V gene lost 5 bases and the J gene lost 3 bases, with 19 bases spanning the gap. The CDR3 DNA reads as TGTGCCAGCAGCCCGCCTAATCGACTAGTTAAAGAGACCCAGTACTTC. Translation: CASSPPNRLVKETQYF.

V usage is TRBV10-3 and J usage is TRBJ1-1; no clear D. Per germline, CDR1 ENHRY and CDR2 SYGVKD. CDR3 length equals 17 residues. The germline V and J ends were trimmed by 7 bases and 4 bases, with 25 bases remaining between them. In nucleotides, the CDR3 is TGTGCCATCACCCTCAAGCCCCAAATATTCACCGGCACTGAAGCTTTCTTT. As protein: CAITLKPQIFTGTEAFF.

CDR3: CASSLGRLDEQYF. In DNA, the CDR3 is TGCGCCAGCAGCTTGGGCAGACTGGACGAGCAGTACTTC. The chain employs TRBV5-1 and TRBJ2-7, with D unresolved. V dropped 0 bases and J dropped 5 bases, with 9 bases sitting between them. The CDR3 totals 13 residues. CDR1 and CDR2 (germline): SGHRS, YFSETQ.

The chain couples TRBV6-5 to TRBJ2-3; no clear D gene. There are 13 residues in the CDR3. V gave up 4 bases and J gave up 2 bases, with 7 bases separating them. CDR1 is MNHEY and CDR2 is SVGAGI in the germline V gene. This chain's CDR3 is CASSSANTDTQYF. CDR3 bases: TGTGCCAGCAGTTCAGCGAACACAGATACGCAGTATTTT.

The chain is built from TRBV19 and TRBJ1-2; 10 bases align to TRBD1. The CDR3 is 16 residues long. Germline assignment: CDR1 LNHDA and CDR2 SQIVND (reference sequence). V was clipped by 5 bases and J by 0 bases; unmatched bases: 6. This CDR3 is CASSPGGTGANYGYTF. CDR3 DNA: TGTGCCAGTAGTCCCGGGGGGACAGGGGCTAACTATGGCTACACCTTC.

V is TRBV6-2 or TRBV6-3 and J is TRBJ1-5; the D is unclear. The CDR3 loop spans 12 amino acids. V was trimmed by 0 bases and J by 7 bases, leaving 4 bases between them. CDR1 and CDR2 from the germline V gene are MNHEY and SVGEGT. CDR3 DNA: TGTGCCAGCAGTTACTCGCGACAGCCCCAGCATTTT. Protein product: CASSYSRQPQHF.

The chain links TRBV9 to TRBJ2-3, with D possibly TRBD1 on 6 matching bases. The length of the CDR3 is 16 residues. V lost 3 bases, J lost 1 base, and 15 bases lay in between. Germline-derived CDR1 and CDR2 are SGDLS and YYNGEE. The CDR3 protein is CASSAPPGHGTDTQYF. CDR3 sequence (DNA): TGTGCCAGCAGCGCCCCCCCGGGACATGGCACAGATACGCAGTATTTT.

In its sample, this clone was seen a few times. Written as DNA, the CDR3 is TGCGCCAGCAGCTTGGCTCGGGGGAATTCACCCCTCCACTTT. Translating it yields CASSLARGNSPLHF. The V gene is TRBV5-1, the J gene TRBJ1-6, with a possible D match to TRBD1 (5 bases). This CDR3 contains 14 residues. CDR1 SGHRS and CDR2 YFSETQ come from the germline V gene. V was cut by 0 bases and J by 7 bases, with 8 bases left in between.

The chain uses TRBV18 and TRBJ2-6, with D perhaps TRBD2 (5 bases). The CDR3 spans 17 residues. Trimming took 5 bases from V and 4 from J, leaving 18 bases between them. Germline V lookup: CDR1 KGHSH, CDR2 LQKENI. CDR3 coding DNA: TGTGCCAGCTCAAAGGAGGTAGCAAGGGCGGGGGCCAACGTCCTGACTTTC. Its protein is CASSKEVARAGANVLTF.

This rearrangement joins TRBV18 to TRBJ2-3; a weak D match, TRBD1 (5 bases). Germline V gene data show CDR1 as KGHSH and CDR2 as LQKENI. V lost 3 bases to trimming and J lost 0 bases, with 13 bases between them. CDR3 length: 16 amino acids. For the CDR3, the DNA is TGTGCCAGCTCACCTACAGGCGTGACTAGCACAGATACGCAGTATTTT. This encodes CASSPTGVTSTDTQYF. Looking up the rest from reference TRBV18 and TRBJ2-3 gives the full variable domain: NAGVMQNPRHLVRRRGQEARLRCSPMKGHSHVYWYRQLPEEGLKFMVYLQKENIIDESGMPKERFSAEFPKEGPSILRIQQVVRGDSAAYFCASSPTGVTSTDTQYFGPGTRLTVL.